This TCR beta chain was obtained from a study of shared clonotypes between healthy human individuals. Study information: Used for every donor were three CD4 naive, three CD4 memory, two CD8 naive and one CD8 memory plate.

Sequenced by immunoSEQ multiplex PCR; TCRdb stores in-frame clones only, minus some. The sample records under 1,100,000 clones, approximately 68% being singletons. CDR1 SGHTA and CDR2 FQGNSA come from the germline V gene. This CDR3 contains 15 residues. V was trimmed by 1 base and J by 5 bases, leaving 14 bases between them. The material sequenced was memory CD4+ T cells sorted from blood. This sample's subset: CD45RA-negative fraction. The rearrangement links TRBV7-2 to TRBJ2-5; unclear D gene. This TCR derives from a man aged 18 to 35 in good health. DNA of the CDR3: TGTGCCAGCAGCTTAGTGGTGGGGATTCGGGAGACCCAGTACTTC. It is translated as CASSLVVGIRETQYF.